Sequencing of this T cell receptor beta chain was carried out in a study of shared clonotypes between healthy human individuals. Regarding this clone: The identical CDR3 is also encoded by other nucleotide sequences in the sample.

The method was immunoSEQ multiplex PCR; TCRdb's version includes in-frame clones alone and lacks a portion of them. The sample yields 2 million to 2.5 million clones, almost 96% seen once. This CDR3 region has 16 residues. CDR1 and CDR2 from the germline V gene are SGHRS and YFSETQ. V was pared by 4 bases and J by 3 bases, with 4 bases of the junction left unmatched. This TCR was sampled from a young man in good health. V and J are TRBV5-1 and TRBJ2-3, with 14 bases identical to TRBD2. Sequenced: naive CD4+ T cells sorted from blood. Subset here: CD45RA+ positively selected. The CDR3 protein is CASSPGTSGGTDTQYF. The CDR3 region has the DNA TGCGCCAGCAGCCCAGGGACTAGCGGGGGAACAGATACGCAGTATTTT.